The next 24 T cell receptor beta chains were all read from a single sample in a study of identifying expanded T cells in peripheral blood. The table came from immunoSEQ multiplex PCR; TCRdb's copy has only in-frame clones and leaves some out. The sample includes over 65,000 clones, roughly 90% of them seen just once. The sequenced sample was blood. The origin of the receptors is a person aged 18 to 70 in good health.

This clone occurred once. This chain uses TRBV30 with TRBJ2-3; no clear D. Germline V gene lookup returns CDR1 GTSNPN and CDR2 SVGIG (reference sequence). V gave up 1 base and J gave up 2 bases, with 7 bases separating them. The CDR3 spans 13 residues. The DNA for the CDR3 is TGTGCCTGGAGTGGGGATGCCACAGATACGCAGTATTTT. Amino acids: CAWSGDATDTQYF. The variable domain in full, completed from reference TRBV30 and TRBJ2-3, reads SQTIHQWPATLVQPVGSPLSLECTVEGTSNPNLYWYRQAAGRGLQLLFYSVGIGQISSEVPQNLSASRPQDRQFILSSKKLLLSDSGFYLCAWSGDATDTQYFGPGTRLTVL.

The chain combines TRBV5-6 with TRBJ1-4, with D tentatively TRBD1 (6 bases). This CDR3 region has 14 residues. CDR1 is SGHDT and CDR2 is YYEEEE in the germline V gene. Trimming removed 2 bases from V and 5 bases from J, with 10 bases in between. CDR3 region: CASSFGGSNEKLFF. The CDR3 DNA follows: TGTGCCAGCAGCTTCGGGGGCTCGAATGAAAAACTGTTTTTT.

This chain connects TRBV11-2 to TRBJ2-6; perhaps TRBD2 as D (5 bases). Germline CDR1 reads SGHAT; CDR2 reads FQNNGV. The CDR3 has 17 residues. V was pared by 1 base and J by 3 bases, with 13 bases between. The DNA for the CDR3 is TGTGCCAGCAGCTTAGTTTCCGGGAACAGTGGGGCCAACGTCCTGACTTTC. Amino acids: CASSLVSGNSGANVLTF.

The V gene is TRBV6-1, the J gene TRBJ1-1; 9 nucleotides agree with TRBD1. The CDR3 loop spans 15 amino acids. Germline lookup yields CDR1 MNHNS and CDR2 SASEGT. The V and J ends lost 3 bases and 0 bases, in that order; junction bases with no gene match: 2. The CDR3 DNA reads TGTGCCAGCAGTGAGGGGACAGGGATGAACACTGAAGCTTTCTTT. Translation: CASSEGTGMNTEAFF.

The V call is TRBV28, the J call TRBJ1-2, with 9 bases lining up with TRBD1. The germline V gene encodes CDR1 MDHEN and CDR2 SYDVKM. The CDR3 consists of 15 residues. The V and J ends lost 6 bases and 5 bases, in that order; junction bases with no gene match: 10. The CDR3 sequence is CASRATGGAGYGYTF. The CDR3, as DNA: TGTGCCAGCAGAGCTACAGGGGGCGCTGGGTATGGCTACACCTTC.

The V gene is TRBV27, the J gene TRBJ2-7; TRBD2 might be the D (5 bases). This CDR3 spans 13 amino acids. Trimming stripped 6 bases from V and 3 bases from J, with 12 bases between. Germline assignment: CDR1 MNHEY and CDR2 SMNVEV (reference sequence). CDR3 in amino acids: CASRERNLYEQYF. The CDR3 DNA reads as TGTGCCAGCAGGGAGCGGAACCTCTACGAGCAGTACTTC.

Only one count was recorded for this clone. CDR3 bases: TGTGCCTGGGATCGGGACTCACGAAGGCAGTACTTC. Translation: CAWDRDSRRQYF. The chain couples TRBV30 to TRBJ2-7, with D perhaps TRBD2 (6 bases). The V end was cut by 5 bases, the J end by 9 bases, with 17 bases between. Per germline, CDR1 GTSNPN and CDR2 SVGIG (reference sequence). CDR3 length: 12 amino acids.

The chain carries TRBV5-4 and TRBJ2-1, with D perhaps matching TRBD2 (6 bases). This CDR3 contains 15 residues. V lost 1 base and J 3 bases, leaving 11 bases between the germline ends. The germline CDR1 and CDR2 sequences are SGHNT and YYREEE (reference sequence). The CDR3 protein is CASSLSSAGYNEQFF. The CDR3 nucleotides are TGTGCCAGCAGCTTGTCTAGCGCAGGCTACAATGAGCAGTTCTTC.

The chain couples TRBV5-6 to TRBJ1-2; unclear D gene. Germline CDR1 and CDR2: SGHDT and YYEEEE. The CDR3 is made up of 14 amino acids. Trimming took off 4 bases at V and 0 bases at J, with 10 bases between the two ends. CDR3 sequence (DNA): TGTGCCAGCAGCCCTCCCCGAACTAACTATGGCTACACCTTC. Translating it yields CASSPPRTNYGYTF.

The chain has TRBV2 and TRBJ2-4, with D unresolved. The CDR3 is made up of 17 amino acids. Germline V gene lookup returns CDR1 SNHLY and CDR2 FYNNEI. Deletions cut 7 bases from V and 3 bases from J, with 22 bases between. This chain's CDR3 is CASTESIRLGYKNIQYF. CDR3 sequence (DNA): TGTGCCAGCACCGAGAGTATTAGGCTGGGGTACAAAAACATTCAGTACTTC.

This clone qualifies as large. This sequence joins TRBV29-1 and TRBJ1-2; D not resolved. CDR3 length equals 12 residues. Germline assignment: CDR1 SQVTM and CDR2 ANQGSEA. V lost 7 bases and J 8 bases, leaving 17 bases between the germline ends. The CDR3 DNA follows: TGCAGCGGCCGAGCTGGGCAGCAAGGCTACACCTTC. This encodes CSGRAGQQGYTF.

This sequence joins TRBV7-2 and TRBJ1-5; D not resolved. The CDR3 consists of 12 residues. V was pared by 4 bases and J by 9 bases, with 10 bases between. Germline CDR1 is SGHTA and CDR2 is FQGNSA. This chain's CDR3 is CASSSSGMPQHF. Written as DNA, the CDR3 is TGTGCCAGCAGCTCGTCGGGGATGCCCCAGCATTTT.

V is TRBV7-8 and J is TRBJ2-5; D might be TRBD1 or TRBD2, each matching 7 bases. This CDR3 is 16 amino acids long. Trimming took off 3 bases at V and 5 bases at J, with 19 bases between the two ends. CDR1 and CDR2 (germline): SGHVS, FQNEAQ. In DNA, the CDR3 is TGTGCCAGCAGCTTTCGGCAGGGGGGGGCTACGGAGACCCAGTACTTC. Its translation is CASSFRQGGATETQYF.

This rearrangement joins TRBV11-1 to TRBJ2-5; TRBD2 aligns across 8 bases. Trimming removed 4 bases from V and 4 bases from J; junction bases left unmatched: 8. Per germline, CDR1 SGHAT and CDR2 FQDESV (reference sequence). This CDR3 has 15 residues. In DNA, the CDR3 is TGTGCCAGCAGCTCCCATCCCGGGGGGGGAGAGACCCAGTACTTC. Translated: CASSSHPGGGETQYF.

CDR3 sequence: CASRALGQGEDEQYF. CDR3 DNA: TGTGCCAGCAGGGCATTAGGACAGGGAGAGGACGAGCAGTACTTC. This rearrangement joins TRBV6-5 to TRBJ2-7, with 8 bases aligning to TRBD1. The J segment lost 5 bases and the V segment lost 6 bases, leaving 12 bases of the junction unmatched. The CDR3 length is 15 residues. The germline gives CDR1 MNHEY, CDR2 SVGAGI.

This chain links TRBV2 with TRBJ1-2; TRBD1 is a possible D gene (6 bases). The ends were cut back, 0 bases at V and 0 bases at J, with 14 bases in the middle. Germline CDR1 SNHLY, CDR2 FYNNEI. CDR3 length equals 17 residues. The DNA of the CDR3 is TGTGCCAGCAGTGAAGCCACAGGGTTTATAGCTAACTATGGCTACACCTTC. Encoded protein: CASSEATGFIANYGYTF.

The rearrangement joins TRBV19 to TRBJ2-1, with 7 bases that match TRBD2. The CDR3 has 15 residues. Germline loops: CDR1 LNHDA, CDR2 SQIVND (reference sequence). V was clipped by 8 bases and J by 3 bases; unmatched bases: 10. This CDR3 is CASGNSGLVYNEQFF. The CDR3 coding sequence is TGTGCCAGTGGGAATAGCGGGTTGGTCTACAATGAGCAGTTCTTC.

This clone has more than one count but fewer than ten. The chain recombines TRBV25-1 with TRBJ1-1; 7 nucleotides agree with TRBD1. Germline V lookup: CDR1 MGHDK, CDR2 SYGVNS. The trim removed 7 bases at V and 4 bases at J, leaving 6 bases unmatched. This CDR3 has 13 amino acids. The chain's CDR3 is CASTRDSITEAFF. Here the CDR3 DNA reads TGTGCCAGCACCCGGGACAGCATCACTGAAGCTTTCTTT.

The chain couples TRBV30 to TRBJ1-3, with D uncertain. The V and J ends lost 0 bases and 3 bases respectively, with 6 bases between them. This CDR3 contains 13 residues. Germline assignment: CDR1 GTSNPN and CDR2 SVGIG (reference sequence). In DNA, the CDR3 is TGTGCCTGGAGTGTACAAATTGGAAACACCATATATTTT. Translated: CAWSVQIGNTIYF.

This clone came up once. Within the sample, other DNA sequences also encode this same CDR3. The V and J genes are TRBV6-5 and TRBJ1-1, with D unresolved. Trimming removed 2 bases from V and 5 bases from J, with 12 bases in between. The germline V gene encodes CDR1 MNHEY and CDR2 SVGAGI. The CDR3 extends over 14 amino acids. CDR3 sequence reads: CASSYRPRMTEAFF. CDR3 sequence (DNA): TGTGCCAGCAGTTACAGGCCGCGGATGACTGAAGCTTTCTTT.

The CDR3 coding sequence is TGTGCCAGCTCACCGACAGAAGAGATTTATGGCTACACCTTC. Translating gives CASSPTEEIYGYTF. The rearrangement joins TRBV18 to TRBJ1-2; D possibly corresponds to TRBD1 (5 bases). This CDR3 has 14 residues. Germline CDR1 KGHSH, CDR2 LQKENI. V was trimmed by 3 bases and J by 5 bases, leaving 13 bases between them.

The V call is TRBV19, the J call TRBJ1-2; D not certain. Germline V gene data show CDR1 as LNHDA and CDR2 as SQIVND (reference sequence). V lost 3 bases and J lost 2, with 13 bases in between. The CDR3 loop spans 15 amino acids. This chain's CDR3 is CASSISEHLNYGYTF. The CDR3 nucleotides read TGTGCCAGTAGTATCTCAGAACACCTCAACTATGGCTACACCTTC. Full variable domain (rest looked up from reference TRBV19 and TRBJ1-2): DGGITQSPKYLFRKEGQNVTLSCEQNLNHDAMYWYRQDPGQGLRLIYYSQIVNDFQKGDIAEGYSVSREKKESFPLTVTSAQKNPTAFYLCASSISEHLNYGYTFGSGTRLTVV.

The rearrangement joins TRBV10-2 to TRBJ2-1, with a tentative D call TRBD2 (6 bases). The V and J ends lost 8 bases and 3 bases respectively, with 8 bases between them. This CDR3 is built from 12 residues. Germline CDR1 reads WSHSY; CDR2 reads SAAADI. This CDR3 reads CASGRNYNEQFF. As DNA, the CDR3 is TGCGCCAGCGGGAGGAACTACAATGAGCAGTTCTTC.

The chain joins TRBV7-3 to TRBJ2-1; D not certain. Germline values: CDR1 SGHTA, CDR2 FQGTGA. This CDR3 comprises 12 residues. Trimming removed 6 bases at V and 8 bases at J, with 11 bases between. The CDR3 DNA reads as TGTGCCAGCAGTCCCGGGTCCGATGAGCAGTTCTTC. Translated, it gives CASSPGSDEQFF.